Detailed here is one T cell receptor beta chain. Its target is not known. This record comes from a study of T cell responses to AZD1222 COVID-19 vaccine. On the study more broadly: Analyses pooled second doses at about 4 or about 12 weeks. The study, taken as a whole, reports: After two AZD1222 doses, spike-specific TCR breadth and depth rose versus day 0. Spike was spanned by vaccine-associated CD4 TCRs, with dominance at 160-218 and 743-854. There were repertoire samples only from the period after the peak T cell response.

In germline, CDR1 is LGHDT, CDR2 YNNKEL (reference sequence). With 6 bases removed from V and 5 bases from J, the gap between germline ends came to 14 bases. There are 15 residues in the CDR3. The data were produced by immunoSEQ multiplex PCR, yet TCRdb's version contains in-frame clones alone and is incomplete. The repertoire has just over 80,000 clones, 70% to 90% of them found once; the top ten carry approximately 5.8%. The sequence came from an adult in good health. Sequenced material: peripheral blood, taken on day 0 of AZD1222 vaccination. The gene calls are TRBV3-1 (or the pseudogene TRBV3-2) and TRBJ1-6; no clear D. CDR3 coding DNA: TGTGCCAGCAGAAAATACGCTACGGATAATTCACCCCTCCACTTT. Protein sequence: CASRKYATDNSPLHF.